One and the same sample provided the 5 T cell receptor beta chains below, sequenced in a study of CXCR3-negative and CXCR3-positive naive CD8 T cells. The study, taken as a whole, reports: Researchers report that CXCR3-positive naive cells carry more hydrophobic TRB CDR3s than CXCR3-negative naive cells.

Antigens of these TCRs are unknown. The authors made the TRB cDNA libraries by 5' RACE using UMI labels. TCRdb re-called the 5' RACE reads and shows each CDR3 protein once, DNA omitted. The data show over 50,000 distinct CDR3 sequences, and the top ten clones hold around 0.7%. The sample taken for sequencing was naive CXCR3+ CD8+ T cells from blood. Subset meaning: CD45RO-CCR7+CD27+CD95- naive CD8+ T cells expressing CXCR3 (TNR3+). The receptors originated from a human donor in good health. Some clones in this sample may be carry-over from other donors' samples.

The chain uses TRBV7-2 and TRBJ2-7; no DNA is available, so the TRBD1 call from TCRdb remains unchecked. The CDR3 loop spans 15 amino acids. Germline CDR1 SGHTA, CDR2 FQGNSA. This CDR3 reads CASRSNTGVSYEQYF.

The chain couples TRBV5-1 to TRBJ2-5; the TCRdb D gene call, TRBD1, has no DNA to confirm it. This CDR3 comprises 13 residues. Germline loops: CDR1 SGHRS, CDR2 YFSETQ. The CDR3 here is CASSPAGGETQYF.

This chain connects TRBV5-1 to TRBJ2-7. CDR1 and CDR2 (germline): SGHRS, YFSETQ. The CDR3 extends over 14 amino acids. The CDR3 reads CASSSEADSYEQYF.

This sequence joins TRBV7-2 and TRBJ2-3. The germline V gene encodes CDR1 SGHTA and CDR2 FQGNSA. This CDR3 comprises 12 residues. The CDR3 here is CASSRLVDTQYF.

This chain uses TRBV13 with TRBJ1-1. CDR1 and CDR2 (germline): PRHDT, FYEKMQ (reference sequence). CDR3 length equals 13 residues. The CDR3 region is CASSLEKNTEAFF.